The source of this TCR beta chain is a study of beta chain features in type 1 diabetes. CDR3 length: 14 amino acids. V lost 3 bases and J lost 5, with 10 bases in between. Germline V gives CDR1 MNHNY, CDR2 SVGAGI (reference sequence). CD45RO/CCR7/CD25/CD127/CD95/CD27 sorting isolated CD4+ naive, central memory, regulatory and stem cell-like memory cells. General observations from the study: PCR may have favored shorter templates equally in patients and controls. VDJ junctions sequenced from type 1 diabetes patients showed fewer insertions and more deletions. Patients' naive, central memory and Treg TCRB repertoires seemed closer to one another than those of healthy donors.

This clone was counted only a few times. Its matching antigen is unknown. The isolated RNA, all of it, was reverse transcribed, so expressed TCRB transcripts were what got sequenced. The protocol was immunoSEQ multiplex PCR, while the TCRdb copy is restricted to in-frame clones and leaves out a portion. The sample holds about 900,000 clones, 15% to 20% seen once. The sequenced sample consisted of naive CD4+ T cells from blood. The clonotype comes from a woman under 30 in good health. The chain is built from TRBV6-6 and TRBJ2-2; D is undetermined. The CDR3 sequence: CASSYTLGTGELFF. CDR3 DNA: TGTGCCAGCAGTTATACGTTAGGGACCGGGGAGCTGTTTTTT.